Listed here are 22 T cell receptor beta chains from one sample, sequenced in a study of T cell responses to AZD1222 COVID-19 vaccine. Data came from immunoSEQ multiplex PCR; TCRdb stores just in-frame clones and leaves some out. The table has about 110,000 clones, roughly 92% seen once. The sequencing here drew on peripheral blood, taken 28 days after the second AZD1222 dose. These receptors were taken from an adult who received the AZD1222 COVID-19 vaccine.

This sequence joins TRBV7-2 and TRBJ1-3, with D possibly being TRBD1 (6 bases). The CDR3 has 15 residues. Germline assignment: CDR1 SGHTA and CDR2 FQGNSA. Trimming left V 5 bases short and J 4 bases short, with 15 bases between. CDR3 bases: TGTGCCAGCAGCCCAGTCAGGGGTGTGGGAAACACCATATATTTT. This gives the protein CASSPVRGVGNTIYF.

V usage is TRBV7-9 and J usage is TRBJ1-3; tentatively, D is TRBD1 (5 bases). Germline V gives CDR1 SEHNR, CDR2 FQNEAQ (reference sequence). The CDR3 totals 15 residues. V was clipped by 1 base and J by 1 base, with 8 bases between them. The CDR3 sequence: CASSLVGGSGNTIYF. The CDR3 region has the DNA TGTGCCAGCAGCTTAGTGGGGGGATCTGGAAACACCATATATTTT.

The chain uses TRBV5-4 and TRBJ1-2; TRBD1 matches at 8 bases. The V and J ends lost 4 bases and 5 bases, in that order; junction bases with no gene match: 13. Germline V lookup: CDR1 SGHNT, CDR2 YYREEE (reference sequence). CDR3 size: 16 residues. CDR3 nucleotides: TGTGCCAGCAGCCTACCAGCCGGGGGACAGGTGTATGGCTACACCTTC. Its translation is CASSLPAGGQVYGYTF.

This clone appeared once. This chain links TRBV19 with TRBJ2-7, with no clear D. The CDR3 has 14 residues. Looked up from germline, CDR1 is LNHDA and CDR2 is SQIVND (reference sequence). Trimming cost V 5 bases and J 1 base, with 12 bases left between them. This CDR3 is CASSWSATSYEQYF. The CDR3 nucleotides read TGTGCCAGTAGTTGGAGTGCCACATCCTACGAGCAGTACTTC.

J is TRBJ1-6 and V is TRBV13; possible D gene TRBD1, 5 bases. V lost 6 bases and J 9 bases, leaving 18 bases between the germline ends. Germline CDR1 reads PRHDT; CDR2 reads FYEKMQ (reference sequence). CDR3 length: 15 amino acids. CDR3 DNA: TGTGCCAGCAGTCCGGACCGGGGGGATGGTTCACCCCTCCACTTT. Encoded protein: CASSPDRGDGSPLHF.

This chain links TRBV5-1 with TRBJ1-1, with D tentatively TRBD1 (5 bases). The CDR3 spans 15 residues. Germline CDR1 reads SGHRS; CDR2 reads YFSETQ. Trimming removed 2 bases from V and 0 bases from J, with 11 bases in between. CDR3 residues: CASSLAGLMNTEAFF. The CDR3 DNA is TGCGCCAGCAGCTTAGCAGGGCTTATGAACACTGAAGCTTTCTTT.

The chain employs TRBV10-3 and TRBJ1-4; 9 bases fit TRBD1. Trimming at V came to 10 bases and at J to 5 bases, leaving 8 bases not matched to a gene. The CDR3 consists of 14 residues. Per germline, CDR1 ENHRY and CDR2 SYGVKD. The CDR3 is CATGPTGGNEKLFF. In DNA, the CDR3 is TGTGCCACGGGCCCGACAGGGGGGAATGAAAAACTGTTTTTT.

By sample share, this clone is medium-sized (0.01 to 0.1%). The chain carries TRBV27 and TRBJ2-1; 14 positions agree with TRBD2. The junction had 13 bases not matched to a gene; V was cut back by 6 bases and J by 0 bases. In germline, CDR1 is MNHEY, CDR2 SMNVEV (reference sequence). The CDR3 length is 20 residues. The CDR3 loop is CASRAFMGLAGESSYNEQFF. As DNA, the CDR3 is TGTGCCAGCAGAGCTTTTATGGGACTAGCGGGGGAAAGCTCCTACAATGAGCAGTTCTTC.

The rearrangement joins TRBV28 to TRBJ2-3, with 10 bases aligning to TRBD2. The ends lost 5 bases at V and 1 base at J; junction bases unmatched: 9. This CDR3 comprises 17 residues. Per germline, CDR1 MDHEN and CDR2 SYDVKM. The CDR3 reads CASSPHPGTSGTDTQYF. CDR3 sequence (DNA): TGTGCCAGCAGTCCCCACCCCGGGACTAGCGGCACAGATACGCAGTATTTT.

The DNA for the CDR3 is TGCAGTGCGGGGCAAACCTACGAGCAGTACTTC. Its translation is CSAGQTYEQYF. V is TRBV20-1 and J is TRBJ2-7, with D maybe TRBD1 (5 bases). The V gene lost 6 bases and the J gene lost 2 bases, with 8 bases spanning the gap. CDR1 DFQATT and CDR2 SNEGSKA come from the germline V gene (reference sequence). The CDR3 sequence is 11 residues long.

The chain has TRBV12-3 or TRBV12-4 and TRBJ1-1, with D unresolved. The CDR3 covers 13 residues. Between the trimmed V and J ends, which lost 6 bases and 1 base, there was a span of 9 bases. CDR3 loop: CASRRGGNTEAFF. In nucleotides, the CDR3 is TGTGCCAGCAGAAGAGGTGGGAACACTGAAGCTTTCTTT.

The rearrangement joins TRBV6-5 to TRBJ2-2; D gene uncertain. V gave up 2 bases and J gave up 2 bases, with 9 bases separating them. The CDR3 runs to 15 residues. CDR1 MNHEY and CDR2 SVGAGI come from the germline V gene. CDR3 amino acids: CASSYQVVNTGELFF. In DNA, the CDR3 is TGTGCCAGCAGTTACCAGGTGGTAAACACCGGGGAGCTGTTTTTT.

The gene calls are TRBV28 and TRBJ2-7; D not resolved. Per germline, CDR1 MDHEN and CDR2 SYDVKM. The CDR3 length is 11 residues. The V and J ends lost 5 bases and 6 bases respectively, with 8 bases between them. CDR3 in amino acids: CASSLRSEQYF. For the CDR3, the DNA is TGTGCCAGCAGTCTCCGTTCCGAGCAGTACTTC.

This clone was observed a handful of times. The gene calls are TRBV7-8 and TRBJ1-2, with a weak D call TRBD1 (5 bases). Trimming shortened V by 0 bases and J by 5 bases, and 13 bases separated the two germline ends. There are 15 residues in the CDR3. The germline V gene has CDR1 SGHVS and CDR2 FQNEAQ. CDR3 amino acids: CASSLAGGVGYGYTF. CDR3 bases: TGTGCCAGCAGCTTAGCCGGAGGGGTTGGGTATGGCTACACCTTC. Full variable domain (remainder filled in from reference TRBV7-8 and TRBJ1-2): GAGVSQSPRYKVAKRGQDVALRCDPISGHVSLFWYQQALGQGPEFLTYFQNEAQLDKSGLPSDRFFAERPEGSVSTLKIQRTQQEDSAVYLCASSLAGGVGYGYTFGSGTRLTVV.

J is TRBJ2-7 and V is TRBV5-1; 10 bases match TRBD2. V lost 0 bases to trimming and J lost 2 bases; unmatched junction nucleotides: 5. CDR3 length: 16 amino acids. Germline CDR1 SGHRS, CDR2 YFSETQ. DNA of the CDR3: TGCGCCAGCAGCTTGGCGAGCGGGGGGGCCGCCTACGAGCAGTACTTC. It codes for CASSLASGGAAYEQYF.

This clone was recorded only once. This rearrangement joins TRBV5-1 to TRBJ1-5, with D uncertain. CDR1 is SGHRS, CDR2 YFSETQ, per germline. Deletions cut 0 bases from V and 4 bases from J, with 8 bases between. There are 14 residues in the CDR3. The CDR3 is CASSLGTSNQPQHF. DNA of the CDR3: TGCGCCAGCAGCTTGGGGACCTCTAATCAGCCCCAGCATTTT.

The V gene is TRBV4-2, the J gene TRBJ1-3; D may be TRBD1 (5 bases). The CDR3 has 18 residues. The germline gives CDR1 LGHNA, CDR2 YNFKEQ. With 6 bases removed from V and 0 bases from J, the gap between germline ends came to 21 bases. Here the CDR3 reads CASSHNPRQSLSGNTIYF. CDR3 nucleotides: TGTGCCAGCAGTCATAACCCGCGACAGTCCCTCTCTGGAAACACCATATATTTT.

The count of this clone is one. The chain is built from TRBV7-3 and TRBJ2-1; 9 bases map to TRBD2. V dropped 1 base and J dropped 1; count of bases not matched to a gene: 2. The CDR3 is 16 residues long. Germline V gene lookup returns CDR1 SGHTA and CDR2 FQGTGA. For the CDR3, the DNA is TGTGCCAGCAGCTTAATAGCGGGGGCATCCTACAATGAGCAGTTCTTC. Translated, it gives CASSLIAGASYNEQFF.

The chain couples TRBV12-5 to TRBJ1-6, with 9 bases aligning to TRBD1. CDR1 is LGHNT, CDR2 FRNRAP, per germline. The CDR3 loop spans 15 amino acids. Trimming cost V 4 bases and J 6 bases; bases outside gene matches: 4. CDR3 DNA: TGTGCTAGTGGTTGGGGACAGGGCCGTAATTCACCCCTCCACTTT. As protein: CASGWGQGRNSPLHF.

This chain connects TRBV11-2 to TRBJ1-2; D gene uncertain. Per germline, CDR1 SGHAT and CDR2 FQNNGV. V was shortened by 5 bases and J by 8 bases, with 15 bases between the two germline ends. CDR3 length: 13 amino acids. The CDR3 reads CASSPLGSGGYTF. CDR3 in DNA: TGTGCCAGCAGCCCTCTCGGCAGCGGCGGCTACACCTTC.

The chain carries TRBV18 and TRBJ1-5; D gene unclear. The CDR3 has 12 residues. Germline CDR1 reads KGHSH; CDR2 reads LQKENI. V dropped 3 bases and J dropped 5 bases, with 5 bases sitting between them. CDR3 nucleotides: TGTGCCAGCTCACCTAGAGATCAGCCCCAGCATTTT. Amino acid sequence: CASSPRDQPQHF.

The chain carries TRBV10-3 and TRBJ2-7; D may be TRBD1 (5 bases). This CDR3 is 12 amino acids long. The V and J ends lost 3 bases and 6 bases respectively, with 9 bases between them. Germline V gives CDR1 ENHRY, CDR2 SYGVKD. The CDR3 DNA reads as TGTGCCATCAGTGATTTTAGGGGCGAGCAGTACTTC. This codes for CAISDFRGEQYF.